The entry below describes one T cell receptor beta chain. The data stem from a study of blood T cells in healthy people across ages. CDR3 length: 16 amino acids. CDR1 is DFQATT and CDR2 is SNEGSKA in the germline V gene (reference sequence). The V end was cut by 8 bases, the J end by 5 bases, with 26 bases between. With a J-beta primer mix and a sample-barcoded 5' primer, a second PCR ran 7 to 11 cycles. TCRdb analysed the 5' RACE reads with MiXCR anew, one entry per CDR3 protein. This table holds hundreds of thousands of distinct CDR3 sequences, around half found once. The sample taken for sequencing was blood. This rearrangement joins TRBV20-1 to TRBJ2-3; weak D call: TRBD2 (7 bases). This TCR came from an older man in good health. The CDR3: CSTTLGAGERGDTQYF. The CDR3 nucleotides are TGCAGTACTACGTTGGGGGCGGGAGAGAGGGGAGATACGCAGTATTTT.